These 21 T cell receptor beta chains were all obtained from the same sample, sequenced in a study of blood T cell repertoires in COVID-19. The method was immunoSEQ multiplex PCR; TCRdb's version includes in-frame clones alone and lacks a portion of them. The table has over 200,000 clones, roughly four fifths seen once. Sequenced material: peripheral blood. These receptors were collected from a woman in her 40s with acute or convalescent COVID-19.

The V gene is TRBV7-2, the J gene TRBJ1-2, with a possible D match to TRBD1 (6 bases). V was pared by 5 bases and J by 0 bases, with 10 bases between. In germline, CDR1 is SGHTA, CDR2 FQGNSA. There are 14 residues in the CDR3. DNA of the CDR3: TGTGCCAGCAGCCTAAGGACAGCTAACTATGGCTACACCTTC. Translating it yields CASSLRTANYGYTF.

Turning to this clone: The identical CDR3 is also encoded by other nucleotide sequences in the sample. Here the CDR3 reads CASRDRGSTDTQYF. The DNA of the CDR3 is TGTGCCAGTAGGGACAGGGGGAGCACAGATACGCAGTATTTT. The V and J genes are TRBV19 and TRBJ2-3, with 10 positions matching TRBD1. Germline loops: CDR1 LNHDA, CDR2 SQIVND (reference sequence). V shed 6 bases and J 0 bases; nucleotides not matched to a gene: 0. The CDR3 is 14 residues long.

The chain employs TRBV19 and TRBJ1-5; TRBD1 matches 7 bases. The germline gives CDR1 LNHDA, CDR2 SQIVND (reference sequence). This CDR3 contains 15 residues. V lost 4 bases, J lost 3 bases, and 6 bases stayed unmatched. Written as DNA, the CDR3 is TGTGCCAGTAGTAATACAGGGGCCTCCAATCAGCCCCAGCATTTT. The encoded protein is CASSNTGASNQPQHF.

The genes are TRBV7-9 and TRBJ2-7, with TRBD2 as a possible D gene (6 bases). The V end lost 1 base, the J end lost 1 base, and 8 bases lay between the germline ends. CDR3 length: 14 amino acids. The V gene's germline CDR1 is SEHNR and CDR2 FQNEAQ (reference sequence). DNA for the CDR3: TGTGCCAGCAGCTTAGGGGGGGTTTCCTACGAGCAGTACTTC. This gives the protein CASSLGGVSYEQYF.

The chain joins TRBV3-1 (or the pseudogene TRBV3-2) to TRBJ2-5; 7 positions agree with TRBD1. The J segment lost 2 bases and the V segment lost 1 base, leaving 7 bases of the junction unmatched. Germline values: CDR1 LGHDT, CDR2 YNNKEL (reference sequence). The CDR3 loop spans 16 amino acids. The CDR3 reads CASSQGGTGEQETQYF. As DNA, the CDR3 is TGTGCCAGCAGCCAAGGGGGAACAGGGGAACAAGAGACCCAGTACTTC.

V and J are TRBV10-1 and TRBJ1-2; maybe TRBD1 (5 bases). There are 16 residues in the CDR3. V lost 0 bases to trimming and J lost 0 bases, with 11 bases between them. Germline V gene data show CDR1 as WNHNN and CDR2 as SYGVQD (reference sequence). The DNA for the CDR3 is TGCGCCAGCAGTGAGTCGAGACAGTTAGCTAACTATGGCTACACCTTC. It translates to CASSESRQLANYGYTF.

The gene calls are TRBV2 and TRBJ2-1, with a weak D call TRBD1 (6 bases). Germline-derived CDR1 and CDR2 are SNHLY and FYNNEI. The CDR3 runs to 13 residues. The ends were cut back, 7 bases at V and 5 bases at J, with 12 bases in the middle. The CDR3 DNA reads as TGTGCCAGCATCCTCGACAGGAACAATGAGCAGTTCTTC. Amino acid sequence: CASILDRNNEQFF.

This chain uses TRBV7-8 with TRBJ1-6, with a weak D call TRBD1 (6 bases). Germline loops: CDR1 SGHVS, CDR2 FQNEAQ. The CDR3 is 15 residues long. The germline V and J ends were trimmed by 10 bases and 5 bases, with 18 bases remaining between them. This CDR3 is CATGYRAGDNSPLHF. CDR3 nucleotides: TGTGCCACCGGGTATAGGGCAGGGGATAATTCACCCCTCCACTTT.

V is TRBV3-1 (or the pseudogene TRBV3-2) and J is TRBJ1-1, with a possible D match to TRBD1 (6 bases). V was pared by 1 base and J by 5 bases, with 17 bases between. CDR1 is LGHDT and CDR2 is YNNKEL in the germline V gene (reference sequence). The CDR3 runs to 16 residues. The CDR3 is CASSQGGGRTRTEAFF. As DNA, the CDR3 is TGTGCCAGCAGCCAAGGGGGGGGGCGTACGAGAACTGAAGCTTTCTTT.

The J gene is TRBJ2-1, the V gene TRBV19; 9 bases match TRBD2. The trim removed 3 bases at V and 7 bases at J, leaving 10 bases unmatched. This CDR3 has 16 amino acids. CDR1 is LNHDA, CDR2 SQIVND, per germline (reference sequence). CDR3 sequence reads: CASSIQQRGAFNEQFF. The DNA of the CDR3 is TGTGCCAGTAGTATCCAACAGCGGGGGGCGTTTAATGAGCAGTTCTTC.

The gene calls are TRBV27 and TRBJ2-7; TRBD1 matches 8 bases. Looked up from germline, CDR1 is MNHEY and CDR2 is SMNVEV (reference sequence). Trimming removed 0 bases from V and 4 bases from J; junction bases left unmatched: 2. The CDR3 length is 14 residues. Here the CDR3 reads CASSLSHRGYEQYF. CDR3 bases: TGTGCCAGCAGTTTATCGCACAGGGGGTACGAGCAGTACTTC.

This clone occurred once. The V call is TRBV19, the J call TRBJ1-1; D perhaps matches TRBD1 (5 bases). There are 12 residues in the CDR3. Germline V gives CDR1 LNHDA, CDR2 SQIVND (reference sequence). V lost 7 bases and J 3 bases, leaving 9 bases between the germline ends. The CDR3: CASIRGHTEAFF. The CDR3, as DNA: TGTGCCAGTATAAGGGGTCACACTGAAGCTTTCTTT.

This clone was picked up one time. Written as DNA, the CDR3 is TGCGCCAGCAGCCGAAATAGGGGGCTTCGGGAAAAACTGTTTTTT. Amino acid sequence: CASSRNRGLREKLFF. The genes are TRBV4-1 and TRBJ1-4; TRBD1 matches at 7 bases. V shed 4 bases, J shed 8 bases, and the junction held 10 bases outside the gene matches. Germline loops: CDR1 MGHRA, CDR2 YSYEKL. The CDR3 has 15 amino acids.

The rearrangement links TRBV4-1 to TRBJ2-7; TRBD1 might be the D (6 bases). The CDR3 length is 16 residues. Between the trimmed V and J ends, which lost 2 bases and 1 base, there was a span of 15 bases. Per the germline V gene, CDR1 is MGHRA and CDR2 is YSYEKL. As DNA, the CDR3 is TGCGCCAGCAGCCAAAGTTTGGCAGGGGTGTCCTACGAGCAGTACTTC. This encodes CASSQSLAGVSYEQYF.

The chain has TRBV5-4 and TRBJ1-4; 9 bases line up with TRBD1. V shed 4 bases, J shed 6 bases, and the junction held 4 bases outside the gene matches. The CDR3 is made up of 14 amino acids. In germline, CDR1 is SGHNT, CDR2 YYREEE (reference sequence). The CDR3 is CASSSGDRDEKLFF. CDR3 DNA sequence: TGTGCCAGCAGCAGTGGGGACAGGGATGAAAAACTGTTTTTT.

The chain couples TRBV4-1 to TRBJ1-3, with a possible D match to TRBD1 (5 bases). The CDR3 consists of 17 residues. Per germline, CDR1 MGHRA and CDR2 YSYEKL. V was cut by 0 bases and J by 0 bases, with 12 bases left in between. CDR3 loop: CASSQDPGGSSGNTIYF. For the CDR3, the DNA is TGCGCCAGCAGCCAAGATCCCGGGGGGAGCTCTGGAAACACCATATATTTT.

This clone came up once. The V and J genes are TRBV11-2 and TRBJ1-2; no definite D call. Germline values: CDR1 SGHAT, CDR2 FQNNGV. CDR3 size: 14 residues. The germline V and J ends were trimmed by 2 bases and 2 bases, with 9 bases remaining between them. CDR3: CASSLNAGNYGYTF. The DNA for the CDR3 is TGTGCCAGCAGCTTAAACGCGGGAAACTATGGCTACACCTTC.

The rearrangement links TRBV27 to TRBJ2-7, with a possible D match to TRBD2 (6 bases). Trimming left V 7 bases short and J 5 bases short, with 21 bases between. The germline V gene encodes CDR1 MNHEY and CDR2 SMNVEV (reference sequence). The length of the CDR3 is 15 residues. The CDR3 coding sequence is TGTGCCAGCACCCGATCGGAGGGGACGATGGACGAGCAGTACTTC. Translating gives CASTRSEGTMDEQYF.

The CDR3, as DNA: TGCGCCAGCAGCTTGGTTAGGACAGGGGGCTACGAGCAGTACTTC. It translates to CASSLVRTGGYEQYF. The gene calls are TRBV5-1 and TRBJ2-7; 10 bases are shared with TRBD1. V lost 0 bases to trimming and J lost 3 bases; unmatched junction nucleotides: 3. This CDR3 comprises 15 residues. Germline-derived CDR1 and CDR2 are SGHRS and YFSETQ.

There are a few counts of this clone. The J gene is TRBJ1-2, the V gene TRBV9; D call uncertain. CDR3 length: 15 residues. Per germline, CDR1 SGDLS and CDR2 YYNGEE. Trimming removed 4 bases from V and 5 bases from J, with 18 bases in between. Written as DNA, the CDR3 is TGTGCCAGCAGCCCCCCCGGAGGGCGGGAATATGGCTACACCTTC. Translation: CASSPPGGREYGYTF.

V gene TRBV30 combines with J gene TRBJ1-6; 8 positions agree with TRBD1. Germline values: CDR1 GTSNPN, CDR2 SVGIG (reference sequence). CDR3 size: 13 residues. Trimming at V came to 8 bases and at J to 9 bases, leaving 9 bases not matched to a gene. Here the CDR3 reads CATSDRDRSPLHF. The CDR3 nucleotides read TGTGCCACATCGGACAGGGACCGTTCACCCCTCCACTTT. Filled out from reference TRBV30 and TRBJ1-6, the complete variable domain reads SQTIHQWPATLVQPVGSPLSLECTVEGTSNPNLYWYRQAAGRGLQLLFYSVGIGQISSEVPQNLSASRPQDRQFILSSKKLLLSDSGFYLCATSDRDRSPLHFGNGTRLTVT.